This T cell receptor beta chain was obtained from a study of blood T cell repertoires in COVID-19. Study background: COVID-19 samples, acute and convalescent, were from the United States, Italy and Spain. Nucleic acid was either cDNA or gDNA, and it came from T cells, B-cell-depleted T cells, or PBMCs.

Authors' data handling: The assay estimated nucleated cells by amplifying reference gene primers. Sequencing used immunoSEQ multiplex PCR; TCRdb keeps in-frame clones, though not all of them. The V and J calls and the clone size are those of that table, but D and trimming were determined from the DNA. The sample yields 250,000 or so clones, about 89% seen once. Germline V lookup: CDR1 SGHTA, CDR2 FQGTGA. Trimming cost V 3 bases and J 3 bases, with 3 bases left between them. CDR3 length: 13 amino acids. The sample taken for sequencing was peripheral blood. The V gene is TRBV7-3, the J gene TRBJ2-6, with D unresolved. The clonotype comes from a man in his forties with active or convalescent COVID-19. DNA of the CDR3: TGTGCCAGCAGCTTTTATGGGGCCAACGTCCTGACTTTC. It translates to CASSFYGANVLTF.